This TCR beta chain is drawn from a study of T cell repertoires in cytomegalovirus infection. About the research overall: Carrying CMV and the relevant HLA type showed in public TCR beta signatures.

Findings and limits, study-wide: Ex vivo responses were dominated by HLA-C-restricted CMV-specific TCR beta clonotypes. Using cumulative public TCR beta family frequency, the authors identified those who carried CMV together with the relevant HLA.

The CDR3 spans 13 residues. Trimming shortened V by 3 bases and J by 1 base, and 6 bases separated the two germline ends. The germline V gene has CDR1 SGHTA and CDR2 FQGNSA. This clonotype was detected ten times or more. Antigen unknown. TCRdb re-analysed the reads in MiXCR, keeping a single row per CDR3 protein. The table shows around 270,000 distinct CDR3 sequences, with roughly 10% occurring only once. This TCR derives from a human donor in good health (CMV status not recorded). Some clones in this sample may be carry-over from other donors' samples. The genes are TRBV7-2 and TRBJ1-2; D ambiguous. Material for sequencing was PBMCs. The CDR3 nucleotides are TGTGCCAGCAGCTTGAGAGATAACTATGGCTACACCTTC. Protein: CASSLRDNYGYTF.